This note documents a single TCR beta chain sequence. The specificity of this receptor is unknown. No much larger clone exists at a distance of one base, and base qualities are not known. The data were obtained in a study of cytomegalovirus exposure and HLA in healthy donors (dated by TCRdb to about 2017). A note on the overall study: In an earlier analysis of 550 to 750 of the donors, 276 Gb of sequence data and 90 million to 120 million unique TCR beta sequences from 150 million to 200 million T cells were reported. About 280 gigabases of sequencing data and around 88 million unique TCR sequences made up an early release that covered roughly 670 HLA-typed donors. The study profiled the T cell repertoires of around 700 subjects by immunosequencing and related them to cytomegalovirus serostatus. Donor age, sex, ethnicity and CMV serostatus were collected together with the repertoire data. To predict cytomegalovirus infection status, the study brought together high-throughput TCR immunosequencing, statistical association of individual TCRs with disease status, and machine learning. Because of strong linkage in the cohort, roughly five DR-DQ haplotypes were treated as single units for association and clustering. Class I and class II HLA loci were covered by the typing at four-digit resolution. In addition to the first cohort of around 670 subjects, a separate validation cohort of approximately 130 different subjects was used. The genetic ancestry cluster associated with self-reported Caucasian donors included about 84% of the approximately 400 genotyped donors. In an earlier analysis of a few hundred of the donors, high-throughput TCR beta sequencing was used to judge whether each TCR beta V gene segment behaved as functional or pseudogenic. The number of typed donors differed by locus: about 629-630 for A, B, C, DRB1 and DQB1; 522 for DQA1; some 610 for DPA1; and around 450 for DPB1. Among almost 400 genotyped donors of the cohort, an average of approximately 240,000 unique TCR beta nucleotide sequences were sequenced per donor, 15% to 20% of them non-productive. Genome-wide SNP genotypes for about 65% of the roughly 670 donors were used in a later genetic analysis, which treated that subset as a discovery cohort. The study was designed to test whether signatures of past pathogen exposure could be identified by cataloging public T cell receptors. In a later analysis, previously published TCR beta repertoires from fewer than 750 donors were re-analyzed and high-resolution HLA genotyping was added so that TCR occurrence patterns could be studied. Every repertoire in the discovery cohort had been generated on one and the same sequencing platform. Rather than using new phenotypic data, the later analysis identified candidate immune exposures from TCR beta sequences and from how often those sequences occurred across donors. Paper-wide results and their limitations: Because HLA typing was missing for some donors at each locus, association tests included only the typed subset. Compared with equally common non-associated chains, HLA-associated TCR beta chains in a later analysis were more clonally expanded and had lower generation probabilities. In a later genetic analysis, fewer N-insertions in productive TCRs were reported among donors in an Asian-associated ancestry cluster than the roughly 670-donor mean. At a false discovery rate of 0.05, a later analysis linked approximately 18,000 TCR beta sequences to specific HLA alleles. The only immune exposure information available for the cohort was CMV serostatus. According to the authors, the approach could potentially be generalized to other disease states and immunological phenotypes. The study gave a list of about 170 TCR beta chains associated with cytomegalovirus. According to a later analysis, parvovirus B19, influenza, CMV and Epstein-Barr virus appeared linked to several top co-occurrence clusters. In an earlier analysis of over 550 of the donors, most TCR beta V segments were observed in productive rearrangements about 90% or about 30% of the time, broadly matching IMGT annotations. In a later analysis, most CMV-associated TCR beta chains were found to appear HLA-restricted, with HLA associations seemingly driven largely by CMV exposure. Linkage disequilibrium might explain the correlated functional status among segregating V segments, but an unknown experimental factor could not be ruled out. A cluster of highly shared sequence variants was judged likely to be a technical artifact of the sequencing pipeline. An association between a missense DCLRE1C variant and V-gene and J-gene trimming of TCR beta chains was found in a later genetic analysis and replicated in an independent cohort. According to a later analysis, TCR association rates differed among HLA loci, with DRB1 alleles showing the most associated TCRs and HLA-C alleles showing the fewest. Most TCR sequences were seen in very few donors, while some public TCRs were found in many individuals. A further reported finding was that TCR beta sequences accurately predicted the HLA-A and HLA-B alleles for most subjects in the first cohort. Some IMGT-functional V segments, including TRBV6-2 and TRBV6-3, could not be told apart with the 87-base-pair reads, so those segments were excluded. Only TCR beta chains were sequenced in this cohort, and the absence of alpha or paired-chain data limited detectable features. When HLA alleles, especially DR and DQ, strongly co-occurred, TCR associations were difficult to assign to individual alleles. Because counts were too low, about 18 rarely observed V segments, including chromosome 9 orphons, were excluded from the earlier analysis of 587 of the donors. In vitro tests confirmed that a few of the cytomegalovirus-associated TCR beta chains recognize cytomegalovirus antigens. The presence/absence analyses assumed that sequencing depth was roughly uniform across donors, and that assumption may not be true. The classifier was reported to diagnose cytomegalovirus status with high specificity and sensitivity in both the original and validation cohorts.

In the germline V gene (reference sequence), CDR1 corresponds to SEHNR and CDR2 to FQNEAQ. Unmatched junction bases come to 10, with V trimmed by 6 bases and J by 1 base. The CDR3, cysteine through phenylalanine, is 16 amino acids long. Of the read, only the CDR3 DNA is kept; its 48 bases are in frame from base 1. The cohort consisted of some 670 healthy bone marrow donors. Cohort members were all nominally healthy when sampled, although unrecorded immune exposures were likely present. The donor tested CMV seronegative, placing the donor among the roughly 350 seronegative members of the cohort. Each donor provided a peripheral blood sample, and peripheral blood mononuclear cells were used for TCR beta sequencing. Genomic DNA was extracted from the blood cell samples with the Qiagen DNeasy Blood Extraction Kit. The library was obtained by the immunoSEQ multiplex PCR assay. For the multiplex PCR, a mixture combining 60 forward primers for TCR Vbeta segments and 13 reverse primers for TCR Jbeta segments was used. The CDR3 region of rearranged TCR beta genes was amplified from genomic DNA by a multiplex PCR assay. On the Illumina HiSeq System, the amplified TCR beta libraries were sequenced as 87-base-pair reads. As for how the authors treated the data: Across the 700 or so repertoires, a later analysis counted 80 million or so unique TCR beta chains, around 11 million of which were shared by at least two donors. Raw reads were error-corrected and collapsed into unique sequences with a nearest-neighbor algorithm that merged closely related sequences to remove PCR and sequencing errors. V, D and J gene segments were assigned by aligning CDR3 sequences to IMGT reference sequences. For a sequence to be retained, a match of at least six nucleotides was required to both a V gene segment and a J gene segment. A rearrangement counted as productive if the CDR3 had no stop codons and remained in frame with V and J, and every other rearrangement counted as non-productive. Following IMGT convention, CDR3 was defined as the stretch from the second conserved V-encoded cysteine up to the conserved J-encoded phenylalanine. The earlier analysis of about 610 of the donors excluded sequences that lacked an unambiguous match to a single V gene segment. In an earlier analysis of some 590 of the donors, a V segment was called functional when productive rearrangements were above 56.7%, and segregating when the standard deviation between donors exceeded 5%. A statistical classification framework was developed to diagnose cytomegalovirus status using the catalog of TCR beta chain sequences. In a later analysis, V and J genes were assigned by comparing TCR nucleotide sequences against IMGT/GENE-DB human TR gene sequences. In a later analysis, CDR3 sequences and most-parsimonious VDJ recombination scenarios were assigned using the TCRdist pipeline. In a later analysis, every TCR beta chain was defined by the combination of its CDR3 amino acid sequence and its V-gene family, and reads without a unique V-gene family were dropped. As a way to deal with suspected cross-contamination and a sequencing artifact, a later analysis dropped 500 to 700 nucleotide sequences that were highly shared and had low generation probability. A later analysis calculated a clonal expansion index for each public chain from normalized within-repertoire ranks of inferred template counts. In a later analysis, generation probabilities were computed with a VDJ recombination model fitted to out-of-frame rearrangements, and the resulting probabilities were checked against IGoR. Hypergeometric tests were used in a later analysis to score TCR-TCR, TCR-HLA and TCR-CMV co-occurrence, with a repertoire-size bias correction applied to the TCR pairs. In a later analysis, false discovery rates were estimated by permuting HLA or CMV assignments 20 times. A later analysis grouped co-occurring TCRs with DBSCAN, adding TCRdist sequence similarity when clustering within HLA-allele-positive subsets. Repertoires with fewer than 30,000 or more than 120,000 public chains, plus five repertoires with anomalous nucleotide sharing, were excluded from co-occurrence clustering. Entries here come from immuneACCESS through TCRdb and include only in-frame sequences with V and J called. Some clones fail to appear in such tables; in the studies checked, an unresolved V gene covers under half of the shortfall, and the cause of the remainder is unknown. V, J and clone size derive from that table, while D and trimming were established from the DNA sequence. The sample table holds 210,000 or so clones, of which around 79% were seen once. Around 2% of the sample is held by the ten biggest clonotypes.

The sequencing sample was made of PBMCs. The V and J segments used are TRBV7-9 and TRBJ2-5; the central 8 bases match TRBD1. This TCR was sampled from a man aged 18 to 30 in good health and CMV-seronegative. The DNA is TGTGCCAGCAGACGGACAGGGATTCTATCCCAAGAGACCCAGTACTTC. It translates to CASRRTGILSQETQYF.